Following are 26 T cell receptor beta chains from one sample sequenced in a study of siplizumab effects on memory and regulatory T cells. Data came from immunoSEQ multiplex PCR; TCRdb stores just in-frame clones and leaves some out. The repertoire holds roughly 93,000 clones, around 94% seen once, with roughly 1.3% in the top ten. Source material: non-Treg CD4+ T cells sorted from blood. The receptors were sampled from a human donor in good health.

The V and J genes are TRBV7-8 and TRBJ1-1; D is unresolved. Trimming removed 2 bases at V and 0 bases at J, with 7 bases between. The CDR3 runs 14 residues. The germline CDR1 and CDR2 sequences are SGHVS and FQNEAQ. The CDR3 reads CASSLRLVNTEAFF. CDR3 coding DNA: TGTGCCAGCAGCTTACGCCTGGTGAACACTGAAGCTTTCTTT.

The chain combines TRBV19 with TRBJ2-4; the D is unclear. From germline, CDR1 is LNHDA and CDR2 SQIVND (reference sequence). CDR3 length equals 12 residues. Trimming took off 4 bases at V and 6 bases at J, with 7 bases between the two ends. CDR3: CASSTLANIQYF. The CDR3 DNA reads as TGTGCCAGTAGTACCCTTGCAAACATTCAGTACTTC.

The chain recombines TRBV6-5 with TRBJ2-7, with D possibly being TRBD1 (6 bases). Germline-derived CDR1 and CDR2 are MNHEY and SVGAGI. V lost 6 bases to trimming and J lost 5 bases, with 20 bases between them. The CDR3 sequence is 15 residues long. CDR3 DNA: TGTGCCAGCAGCAGACAGGAACTAGGCTTCGACGAGCAGTACTTC. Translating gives CASSRQELGFDEQYF.

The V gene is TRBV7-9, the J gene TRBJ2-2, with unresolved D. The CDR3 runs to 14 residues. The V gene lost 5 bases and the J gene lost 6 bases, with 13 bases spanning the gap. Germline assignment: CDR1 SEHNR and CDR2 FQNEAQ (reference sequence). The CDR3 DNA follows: TGTGCCAGCAGCCCCATGTCGGGCCCCGGGGAGCTGTTTTTT. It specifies CASSPMSGPGELFF.

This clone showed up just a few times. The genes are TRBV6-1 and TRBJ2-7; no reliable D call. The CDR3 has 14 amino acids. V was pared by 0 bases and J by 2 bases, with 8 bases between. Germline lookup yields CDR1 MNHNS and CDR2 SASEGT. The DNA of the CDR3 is TGTGCCAGCAGTGAAGCGATCGGCCCCTACGAGCAGTACTTC. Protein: CASSEAIGPYEQYF.

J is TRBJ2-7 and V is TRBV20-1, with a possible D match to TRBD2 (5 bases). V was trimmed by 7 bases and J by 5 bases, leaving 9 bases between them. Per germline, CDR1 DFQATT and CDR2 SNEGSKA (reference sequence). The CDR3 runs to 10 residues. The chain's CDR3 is CSDQRHEQYF. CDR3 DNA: TGCAGTGATCAGCGGCACGAGCAGTACTTC.

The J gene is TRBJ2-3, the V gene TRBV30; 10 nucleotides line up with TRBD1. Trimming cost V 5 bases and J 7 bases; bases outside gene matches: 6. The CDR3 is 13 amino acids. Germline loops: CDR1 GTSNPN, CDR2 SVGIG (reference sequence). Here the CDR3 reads CAWGQGDFYTQYF. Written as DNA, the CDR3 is TGTGCCTGGGGACAGGGGGACTTTTATACGCAGTATTTT.

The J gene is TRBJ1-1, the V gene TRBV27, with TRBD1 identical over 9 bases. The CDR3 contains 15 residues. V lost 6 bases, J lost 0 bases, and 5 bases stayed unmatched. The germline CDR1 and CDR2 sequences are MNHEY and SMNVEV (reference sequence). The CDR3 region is CASRGTGRMNTEAFF. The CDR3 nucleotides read TGTGCCAGCAGGGGGACAGGGAGAATGAACACTGAAGCTTTCTTT.

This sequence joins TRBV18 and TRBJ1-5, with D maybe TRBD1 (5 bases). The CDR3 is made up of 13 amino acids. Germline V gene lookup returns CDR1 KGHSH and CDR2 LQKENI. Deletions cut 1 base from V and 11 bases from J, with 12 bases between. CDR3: CASSPQGYEAQHF. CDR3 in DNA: TGTGCCAGCTCACCACAGGGGTACGAAGCCCAGCATTTT.

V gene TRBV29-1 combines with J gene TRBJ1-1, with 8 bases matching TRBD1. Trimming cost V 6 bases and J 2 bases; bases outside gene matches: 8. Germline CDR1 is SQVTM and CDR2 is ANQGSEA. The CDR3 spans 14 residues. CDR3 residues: CSVHTTGVNTEAFF. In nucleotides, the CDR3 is TGCAGCGTGCACACGACAGGGGTCAACACTGAAGCTTTCTTT.

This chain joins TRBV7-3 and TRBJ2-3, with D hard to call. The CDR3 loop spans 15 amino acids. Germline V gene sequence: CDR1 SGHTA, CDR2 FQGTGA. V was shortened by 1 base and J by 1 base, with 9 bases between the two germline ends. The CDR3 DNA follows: TGTGCCAGCAGCTTAAGCTTGACGCGCACAGATACGCAGTATTTT. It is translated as CASSLSLTRTDTQYF.

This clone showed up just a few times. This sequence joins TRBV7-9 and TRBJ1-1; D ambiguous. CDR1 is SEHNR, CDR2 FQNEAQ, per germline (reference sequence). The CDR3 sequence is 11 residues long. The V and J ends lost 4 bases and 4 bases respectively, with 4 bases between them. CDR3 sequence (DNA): TGTGCCAGCAGCTACAGCACTGAAGCTTTCTTT. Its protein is CASSYSTEAFF.

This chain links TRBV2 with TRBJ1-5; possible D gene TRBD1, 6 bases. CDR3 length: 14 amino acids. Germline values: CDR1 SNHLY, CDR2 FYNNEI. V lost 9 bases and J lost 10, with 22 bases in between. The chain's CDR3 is CASESDGTRGPQHF. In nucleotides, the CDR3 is TGTGCCAGTGAATCGGACGGAACCAGGGGCCCCCAGCATTTT.

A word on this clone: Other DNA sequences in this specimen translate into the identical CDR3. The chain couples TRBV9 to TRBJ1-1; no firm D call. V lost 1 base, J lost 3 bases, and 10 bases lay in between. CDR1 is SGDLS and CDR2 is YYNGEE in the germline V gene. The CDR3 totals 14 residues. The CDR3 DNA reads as TGTGCCAGCAGCGTACTCGGGCGGGACACTGAAGCTTTCTTT. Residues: CASSVLGRDTEAFF.

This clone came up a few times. The CDR3: CASSPRLAGIFNEQFF. The CDR3 DNA reads as TGTGCCAGCAGTCCAAGGCTAGCGGGAATATTCAATGAGCAGTTCTTC. V is TRBV11-2 and J is TRBJ2-1, with TRBD2 matching over 9 bases. The germline CDR1 and CDR2 sequences are SGHAT and FQNNGV. The CDR3 covers 16 residues. V gave up 6 bases and J gave up 6 bases; unmatched junction bases: 12.

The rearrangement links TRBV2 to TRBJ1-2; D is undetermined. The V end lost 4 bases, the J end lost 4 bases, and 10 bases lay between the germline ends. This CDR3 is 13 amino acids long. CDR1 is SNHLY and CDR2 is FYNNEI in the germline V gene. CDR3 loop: CASSGYGFYGYTF. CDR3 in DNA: TGTGCCAGCAGTGGATACGGATTCTATGGCTACACCTTC. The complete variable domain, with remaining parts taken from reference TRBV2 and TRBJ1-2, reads EPEVTQTPSHQVTQMGQEVILRCVPISNHLYFYWYRQILGQKVEFLVSFYNNEISEKSEIFDDQFSVERPDGSNFTLKIRSTKLEDSAMYFCASSGYGFYGYTFGSGTRLTVV.

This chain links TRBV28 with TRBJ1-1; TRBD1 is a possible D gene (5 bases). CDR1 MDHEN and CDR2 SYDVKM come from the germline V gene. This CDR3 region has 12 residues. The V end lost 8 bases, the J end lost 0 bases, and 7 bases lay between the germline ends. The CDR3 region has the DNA TGTGCCAGCGGGGGGATGAACACTGAAGCTTTCTTT. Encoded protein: CASGGMNTEAFF.

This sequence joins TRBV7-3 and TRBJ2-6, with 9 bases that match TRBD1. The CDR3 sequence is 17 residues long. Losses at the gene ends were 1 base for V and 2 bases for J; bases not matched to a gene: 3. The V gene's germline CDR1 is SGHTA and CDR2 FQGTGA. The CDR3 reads CASSLNRGPTGANVLTF. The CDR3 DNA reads TGTGCCAGCAGCTTAAACAGGGGGCCGACTGGGGCCAACGTCCTGACTTTC.

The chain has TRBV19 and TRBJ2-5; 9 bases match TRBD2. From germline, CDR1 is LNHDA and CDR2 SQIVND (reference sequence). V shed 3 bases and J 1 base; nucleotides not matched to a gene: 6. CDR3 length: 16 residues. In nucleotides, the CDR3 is TGTGCCAGTAGTATCAGCGGACTAGCGACCCAAGAGACCCAGTACTTC. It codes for CASSISGLATQETQYF.

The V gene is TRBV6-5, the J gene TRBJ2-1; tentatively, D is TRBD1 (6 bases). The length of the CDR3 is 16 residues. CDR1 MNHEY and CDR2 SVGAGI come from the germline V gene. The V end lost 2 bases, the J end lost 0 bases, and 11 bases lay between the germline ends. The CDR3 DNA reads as TGTGCCAGCAGTTACCGCACAGGGAGCTCCTACAATGAGCAGTTCTTC. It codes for CASSYRTGSSYNEQFF.

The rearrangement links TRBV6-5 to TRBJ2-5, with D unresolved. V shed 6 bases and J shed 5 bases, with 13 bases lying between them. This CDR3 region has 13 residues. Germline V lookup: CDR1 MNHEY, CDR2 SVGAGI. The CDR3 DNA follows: TGTGCCAGCAGGCGTTTCTCACGTGAGACCCAGTACTTC. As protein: CASRRFSRETQYF.

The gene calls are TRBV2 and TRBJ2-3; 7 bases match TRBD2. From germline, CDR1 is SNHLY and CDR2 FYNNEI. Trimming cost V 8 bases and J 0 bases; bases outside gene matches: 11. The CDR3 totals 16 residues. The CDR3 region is CASSLRGGRSTDTQYF. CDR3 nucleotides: TGTGCCAGCTCTCTGAGGGGAGGGCGAAGCACAGATACGCAGTATTTT.

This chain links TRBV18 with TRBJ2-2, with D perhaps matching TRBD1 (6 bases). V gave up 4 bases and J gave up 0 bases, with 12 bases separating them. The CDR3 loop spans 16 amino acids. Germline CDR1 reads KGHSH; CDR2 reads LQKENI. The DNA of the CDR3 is TGTGCCAGCTCACTCCGGGACAAAGCGAACACCGGGGAGCTGTTTTTT. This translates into CASSLRDKANTGELFF.

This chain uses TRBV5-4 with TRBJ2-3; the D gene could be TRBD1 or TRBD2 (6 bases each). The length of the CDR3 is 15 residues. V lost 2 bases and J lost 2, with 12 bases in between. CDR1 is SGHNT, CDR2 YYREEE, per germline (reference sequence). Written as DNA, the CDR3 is TGTGCCAGCAGCTTTAAGGGGGGCTCCACAGATACGCAGTATTTT. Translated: CASSFKGGSTDTQYF.

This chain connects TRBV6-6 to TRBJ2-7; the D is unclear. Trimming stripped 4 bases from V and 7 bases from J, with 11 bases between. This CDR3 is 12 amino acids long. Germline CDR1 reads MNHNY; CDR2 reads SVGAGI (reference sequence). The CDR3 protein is CASSSQTWEQYF. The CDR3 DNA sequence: TGTGCCAGCAGTTCACAGACTTGGGAGCAGTACTTC.

The CDR3 is CASSRGQGALRTPLHF. The CDR3 DNA is TGTGCCAGCAGCCGGGGACAGGGGGCGCTTAGGACACCCCTCCACTTT. The rearrangement uses TRBV5-4 and TRBJ1-6; 12 bases map to TRBD1. This CDR3 spans 16 amino acids. Germline CDR1 is SGHNT and CDR2 is YYREEE (reference sequence). The ends lost 4 bases at V and 11 bases at J; junction bases unmatched: 10.